These 3 T cell receptor beta chains originate from one sample sequenced in a study of CD8 T cells in ankylosing spondylitis. Findings and caveats of the study: Ankylosing spondylitis blood seemed to carry a telltale TCR beta motif made of fewer than 10 highly homologous variants.

For these TCRs, the target antigens are not known. Each CDR3 protein gets one entry after TCRdb re-called the 5' RACE reads with MiXCR. The table records 400,000 to 450,000 distinct CDR3 sequences, more than 15% of them present only once. The sample consisted of blood, either unsorted or a sorted T cell fraction (not recorded which). The origin of the receptors is a male donor with ankylosing spondylitis.

The V gene is TRBV20-1, the J gene TRBJ2-3; D remains unclear. Per germline, CDR1 DFQATT and CDR2 SNEGSKA (reference sequence). Trimming removed 5 bases at V and 0 bases at J, with 12 bases between. This CDR3 comprises 14 residues. The CDR3 nucleotides are TGCAGTGCTCCCCGCGGCCTCAGCACAGATACGCAGTATTTT. The encoded protein is CSAPRGLSTDTQYF.

This clonotype was detected many times. This chain connects TRBV12-3 or TRBV12-4 to TRBJ2-3, with 10 bases identical to TRBD2. J lost 4 bases, V lost 11 bases, and 6 bases had no gene match. The CDR3 covers 13 residues. CDR3 in amino acids: CAGSSGRSDTQYF. The CDR3 coding sequence is TGTGCCGGAAGTAGCGGGAGGTCAGATACGCAGTATTTT.

This clonotype was recorded many times. The rearrangement uses TRBV12-3 or TRBV12-4 and TRBJ2-1, with a tentative D call TRBD1 (5 bases). Trimming removed 4 bases at V and 7 bases at J, with 17 bases between. This CDR3 comprises 15 residues. In nucleotides, the CDR3 is TGTGCCAGCAGTTCTACCCAGACAGTTTCTAATGAGCAGTTCTTC. It yields the protein CASSSTQTVSNEQFF.